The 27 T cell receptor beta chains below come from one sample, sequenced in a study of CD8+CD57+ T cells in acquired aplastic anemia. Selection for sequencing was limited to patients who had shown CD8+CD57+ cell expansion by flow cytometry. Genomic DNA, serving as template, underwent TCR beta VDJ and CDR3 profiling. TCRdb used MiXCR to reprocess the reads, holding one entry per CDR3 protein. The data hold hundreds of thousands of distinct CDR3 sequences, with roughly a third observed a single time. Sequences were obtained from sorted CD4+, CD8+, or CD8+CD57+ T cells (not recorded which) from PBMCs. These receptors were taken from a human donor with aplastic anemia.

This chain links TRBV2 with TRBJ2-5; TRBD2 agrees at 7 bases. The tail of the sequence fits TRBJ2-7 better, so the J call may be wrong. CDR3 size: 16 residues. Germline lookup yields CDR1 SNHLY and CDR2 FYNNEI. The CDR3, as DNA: TGTGCCAGCAGTGCTAGCGGTTCAGGGACCACGTACGAGCAGTACTTC. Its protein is CASSASGSGTTYEQYF.

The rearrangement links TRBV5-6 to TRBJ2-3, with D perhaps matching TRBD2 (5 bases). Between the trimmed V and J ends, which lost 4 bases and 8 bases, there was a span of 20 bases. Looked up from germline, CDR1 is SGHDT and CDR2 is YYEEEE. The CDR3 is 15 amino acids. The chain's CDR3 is CASSEDTGKYSTQYF. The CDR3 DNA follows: TGTGCCAGCAGCGAAGACACCGGGAAATACTCTACGCAGTATTTT.

CDR3 DNA: TGCAGTGCTCCTCCTATCCCGTCGCGGCTAGCGGGAGGGCCATCCTACGAGCAGTACTTC. Translating gives CSAPPIPSRLAGGPSYEQYF. The rearrangement uses TRBV20-1 and TRBJ2-7, with 12 nucleotides matching TRBD2. There are 20 residues in the CDR3. Germline values: CDR1 DFQATT, CDR2 SNEGSKA (reference sequence). The V and J ends lost 5 bases and 1 base, in that order; junction bases with no gene match: 21.

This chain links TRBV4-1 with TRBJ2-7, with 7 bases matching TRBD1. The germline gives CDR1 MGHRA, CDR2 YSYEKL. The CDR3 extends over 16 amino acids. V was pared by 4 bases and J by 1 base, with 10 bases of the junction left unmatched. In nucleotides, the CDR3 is TGCGCCAGCAGCCCTCAGGGGGACGGAAAGTCCTACGAGCAGTACTTC. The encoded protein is CASSPQGDGKSYEQYF.

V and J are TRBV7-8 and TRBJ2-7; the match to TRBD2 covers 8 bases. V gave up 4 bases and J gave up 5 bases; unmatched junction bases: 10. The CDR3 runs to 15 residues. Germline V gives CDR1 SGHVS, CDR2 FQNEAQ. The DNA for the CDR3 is TGTGCCAGCAGCTCCCCGGGACTAGATATCCACGAGCAGTACTTC. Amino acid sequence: CASSSPGLDIHEQYF.

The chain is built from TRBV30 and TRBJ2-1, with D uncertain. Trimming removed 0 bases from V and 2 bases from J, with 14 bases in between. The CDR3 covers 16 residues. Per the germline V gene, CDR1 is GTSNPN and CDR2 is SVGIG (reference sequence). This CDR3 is CAWSVKFGVPYNEQFF. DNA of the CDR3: TGTGCCTGGAGTGTAAAGTTTGGAGTGCCCTACAATGAGCAGTTCTTC.

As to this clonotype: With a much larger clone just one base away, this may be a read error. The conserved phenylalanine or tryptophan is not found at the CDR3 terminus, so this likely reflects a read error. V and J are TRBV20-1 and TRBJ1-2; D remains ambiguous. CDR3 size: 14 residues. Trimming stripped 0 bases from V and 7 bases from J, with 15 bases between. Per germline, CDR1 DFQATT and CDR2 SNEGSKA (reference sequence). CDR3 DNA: TGCAGTGCTAGAGATCGAGGTCTTCTCAGTGGCTACACCCTC. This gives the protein CSARDRGLLSGYTL.

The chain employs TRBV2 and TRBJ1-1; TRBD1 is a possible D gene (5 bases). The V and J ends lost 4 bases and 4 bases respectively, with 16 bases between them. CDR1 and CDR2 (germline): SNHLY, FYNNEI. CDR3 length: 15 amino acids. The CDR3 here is CASSGQIGTGTEAFF. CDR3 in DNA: TGTGCCAGCAGTGGACAAATAGGGACGGGCACTGAAGCTTTCTTT.

The CDR3, as DNA: TGTGCCAGTAGTACGGATACAGACTACGAGCAGTACTTC. This sequence encodes CASSTDTDYEQYF. This chain joins TRBV19 and TRBJ2-7; D gene ambiguous. This CDR3 region has 13 residues. Trimming took off 4 bases at V and 3 bases at J, with 10 bases between the two ends. Per germline, CDR1 LNHDA and CDR2 SQIVND (reference sequence).

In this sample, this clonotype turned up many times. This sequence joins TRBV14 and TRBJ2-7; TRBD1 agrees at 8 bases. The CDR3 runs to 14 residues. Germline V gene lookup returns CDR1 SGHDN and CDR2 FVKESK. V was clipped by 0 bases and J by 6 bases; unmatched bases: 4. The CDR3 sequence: CASSQDAGGGEQYF. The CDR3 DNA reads TGTGCCAGCAGCCAAGACGCAGGGGGCGGCGAGCAGTACTTC.

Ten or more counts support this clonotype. Here the CDR3 DNA reads TGTGCCAGTAGAGGGGCTACGTCAAATCAGCCCCAGCATTTT. Protein: CASRGATSNQPQHF. The V gene is TRBV19, the J gene TRBJ1-5, with D possibly being TRBD1 (5 bases). The CDR3 is made up of 14 amino acids. Germline V lookup: CDR1 LNHDA, CDR2 SQIVND (reference sequence). With 6 bases removed from V and 4 bases from J, the gap between germline ends came to 13 bases.

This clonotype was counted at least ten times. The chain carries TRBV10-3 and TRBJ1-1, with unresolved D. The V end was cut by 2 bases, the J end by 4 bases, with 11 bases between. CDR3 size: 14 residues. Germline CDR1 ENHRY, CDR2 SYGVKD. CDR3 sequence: CAISETFPGTEAFF. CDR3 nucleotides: TGTGCCATCAGTGAGACTTTTCCAGGCACTGAAGCTTTCTTT.

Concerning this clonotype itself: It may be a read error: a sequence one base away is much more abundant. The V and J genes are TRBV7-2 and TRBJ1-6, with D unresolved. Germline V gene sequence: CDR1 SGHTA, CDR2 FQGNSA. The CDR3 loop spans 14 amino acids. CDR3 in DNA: TGTGCCAGCTCCTTGGAAGGGATTAATTCAGCCCTCCACTTT. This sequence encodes CASSLEGINSALHF.

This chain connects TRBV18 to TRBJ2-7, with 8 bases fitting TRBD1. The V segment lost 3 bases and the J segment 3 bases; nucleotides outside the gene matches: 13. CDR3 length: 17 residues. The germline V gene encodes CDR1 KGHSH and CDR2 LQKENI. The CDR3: CASSPKNTGTGVYEQYF. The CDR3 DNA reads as TGTGCCAGCTCACCGAAAAATACCGGGACAGGCGTCTACGAGCAGTACTTC. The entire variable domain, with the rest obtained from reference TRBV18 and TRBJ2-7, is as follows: NAGVMQNPRHLVRRRGQEARLRCSPMKGHSHVYWYRQLPEEGLKFMVYLQKENIIDESGMPKERFSAEFPKEGPSILRIQQVVRGDSAAYFCASSPKNTGTGVYEQYFGPGTRLTVT.

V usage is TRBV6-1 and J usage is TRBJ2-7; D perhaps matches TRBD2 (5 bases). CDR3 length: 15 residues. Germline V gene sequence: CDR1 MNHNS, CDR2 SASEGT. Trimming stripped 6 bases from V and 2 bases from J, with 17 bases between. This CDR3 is CASRSGAGSAYEQYF. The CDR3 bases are TGTGCCAGCAGAAGTGGTGCGGGCAGCGCCTACGAGCAGTACTTC.

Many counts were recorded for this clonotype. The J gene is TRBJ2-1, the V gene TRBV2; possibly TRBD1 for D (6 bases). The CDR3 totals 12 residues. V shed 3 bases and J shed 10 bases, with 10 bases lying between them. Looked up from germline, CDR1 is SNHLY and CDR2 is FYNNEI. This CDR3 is CASSDRGREQFF. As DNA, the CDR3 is TGTGCCAGCAGTGACAGGGGCAGGGAGCAGTTCTTC.

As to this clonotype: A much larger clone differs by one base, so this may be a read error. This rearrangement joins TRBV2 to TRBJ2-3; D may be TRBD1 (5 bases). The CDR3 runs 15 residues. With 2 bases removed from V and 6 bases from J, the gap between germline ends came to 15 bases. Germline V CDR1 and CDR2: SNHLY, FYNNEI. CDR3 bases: TGTGCCAGCAGTGAACGGGCAGGGCAGGCGGATACGCAGTATTTT. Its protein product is CASSERAGQADTQYF.

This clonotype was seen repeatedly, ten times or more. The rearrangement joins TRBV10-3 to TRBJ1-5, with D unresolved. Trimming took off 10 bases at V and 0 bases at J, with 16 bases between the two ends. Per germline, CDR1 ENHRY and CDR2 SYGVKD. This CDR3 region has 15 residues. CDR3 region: CATQPAGASNQPQHF. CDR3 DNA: TGTGCCACCCAACCGGCAGGAGCTAGCAATCAGCCCCAGCATTTT.

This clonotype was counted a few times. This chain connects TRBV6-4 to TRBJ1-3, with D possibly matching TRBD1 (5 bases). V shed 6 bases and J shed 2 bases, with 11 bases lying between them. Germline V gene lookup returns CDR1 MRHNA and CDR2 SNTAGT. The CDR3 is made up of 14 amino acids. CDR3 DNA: TGTGCCAGCAGGGATACAGGTACTGGAAACACCATATATTTT. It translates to CASRDTGTGNTIYF.

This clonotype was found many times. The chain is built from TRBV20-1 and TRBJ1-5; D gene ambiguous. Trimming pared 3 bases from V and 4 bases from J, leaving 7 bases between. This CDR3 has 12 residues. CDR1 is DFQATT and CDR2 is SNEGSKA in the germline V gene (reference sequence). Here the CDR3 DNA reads TGCAGTGCTAGCACACCAAATCAGCCCCAGCATTTT. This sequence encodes CSASTPNQPQHF.

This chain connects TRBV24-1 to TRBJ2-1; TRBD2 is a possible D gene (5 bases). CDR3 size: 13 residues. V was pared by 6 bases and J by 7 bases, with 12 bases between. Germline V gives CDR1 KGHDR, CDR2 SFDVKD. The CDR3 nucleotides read TGTGCCACCAGTAGGACCCCGGGGAATGAGCAGTTCTTC. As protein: CATSRTPGNEQFF.

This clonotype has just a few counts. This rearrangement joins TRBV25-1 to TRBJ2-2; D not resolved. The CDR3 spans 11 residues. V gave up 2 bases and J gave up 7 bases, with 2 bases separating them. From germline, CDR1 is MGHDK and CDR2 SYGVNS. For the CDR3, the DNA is TGTGCCAGCAGTGAAGGCGGGGAGCTGTTTTTT. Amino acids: CASSEGGELFF.

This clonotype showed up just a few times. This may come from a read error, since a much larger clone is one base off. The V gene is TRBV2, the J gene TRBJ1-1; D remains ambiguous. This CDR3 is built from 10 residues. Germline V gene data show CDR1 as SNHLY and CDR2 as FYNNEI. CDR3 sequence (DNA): TGTGCCAGCAGTGAGGTTCTCGGATCCTTT. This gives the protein CASSEVLGSF.

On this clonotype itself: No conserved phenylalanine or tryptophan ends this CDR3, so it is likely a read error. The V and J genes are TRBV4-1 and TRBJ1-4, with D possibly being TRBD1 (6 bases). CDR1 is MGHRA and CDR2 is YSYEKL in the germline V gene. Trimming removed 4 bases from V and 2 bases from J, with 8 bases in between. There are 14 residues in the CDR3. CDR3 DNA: TGCGCCAGCAGCCGCGGACAGACTAATGAAAAACTGTTTCTT. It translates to CASSRGQTNEKLFL.

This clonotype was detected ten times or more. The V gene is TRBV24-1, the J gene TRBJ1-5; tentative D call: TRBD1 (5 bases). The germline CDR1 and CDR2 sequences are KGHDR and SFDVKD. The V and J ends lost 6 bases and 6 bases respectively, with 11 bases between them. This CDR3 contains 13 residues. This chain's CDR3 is CATSSGLFQPQHF. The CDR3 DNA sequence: TGTGCCACCAGTTCAGGGTTATTTCAGCCCCAGCATTTT.

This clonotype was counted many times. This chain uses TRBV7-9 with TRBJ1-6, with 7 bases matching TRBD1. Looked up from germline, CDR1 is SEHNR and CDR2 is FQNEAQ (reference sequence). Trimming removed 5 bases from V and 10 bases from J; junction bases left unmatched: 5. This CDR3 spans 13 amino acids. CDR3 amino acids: CASSQQQGSPLHF. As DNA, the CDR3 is TGTGCCAGCAGCCAACAACAGGGGTCACCCCTCCACTTT.

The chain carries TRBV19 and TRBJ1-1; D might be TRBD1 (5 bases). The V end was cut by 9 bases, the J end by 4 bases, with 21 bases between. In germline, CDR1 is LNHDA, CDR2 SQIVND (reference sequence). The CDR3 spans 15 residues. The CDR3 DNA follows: TGTGCCAGCAGCCAAGATCCAACAGGAGTCACTGAAGCTTTCTTT. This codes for CASSQDPTGVTEAFF. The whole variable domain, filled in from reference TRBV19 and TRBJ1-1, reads DGGITQSPKYLFRKEGQNVTLSCEQNLNHDAMYWYRQDPGQGLRLIYYSQIVNDFQKGDIAEGYSVSREKKESFPLTVTSAQKNPTAFYLCASSQDPTGVTEAFFGQGTRLTVV.